This is a list of T cell receptor beta chains from one sample in a study of cytomegalovirus exposure and HLA in healthy donors. The repertoire was sequenced with immunoSEQ multiplex PCR; TCRdb's copy has only in-frame clones and lacks some. Of approximately 190,000 clones in the sample, around 90% were seen once. Sequenced sample: PBMCs. The source is a boy younger than 10 in good health and CMV-seronegative. The CDR3 runs from the conserved cysteine through the conserved F or W. Size values are once, few and many counts, or a class for expanded clones, and some rows have none.

cdr3_aa	clone_size	v_call
CASSLFGQGTTEAFF	NA	TRBV7-8
CASSNSELLPNTEAFF	NA	TRBV28
CASIFTGRSNQLQHF	NA	TRBV19
CASSFRLDREQYF	NA	TRBV7-2
CASSFSTGRTLTQYF	NA	TRBV7-9
CSVTSRVQRETQYF	NA	TRBV29-1
CASSQGTGGNQPQHF	few	TRBV4-1
CASSTGDSPLHF	NA	TRBV19
CASSLDPSQDEQFF	NA	TRBV11-2
CASSFMVLAGQTGELFF	NA	TRBV28
CASSPWTSANYGYTF	NA	TRBV7-8
CASRWTGGVVEAFF	NA	TRBV5-1
CASSRDKRGYTF	NA	TRBV28
CASGLTSESTDTQYF	NA	TRBV12-5
CASSQVEGLGQFF	once	TRBV14
CASSSSGWSYNEQFF	NA	TRBV5-1
CASSVLDRGAEAFF	NA	TRBV19
CASIKQGARETQYF	NA	TRBV21-1
CASSLYRIFQPQHF	once	TRBV28
CAISEKGQSDPQHF	once	TRBV10-3
CASSYAYEQYF	NA	TRBV6-5
CASSLAGLAVQETQYF	NA	TRBV5-1
CASRWDRDEQFF	NA	TRBV7-9
CASSPGQGEWETQYF	once	TRBV5-1
CASSLDGRGNQPQHF	few	TRBV7-9
CAISGGQNYEQYF	few	TRBV10-3
CASSLPLAGPNEQFF	few	TRBV5-4
CASSLGGLALTYEQYF	NA	TRBV5-1
CASRHPRGVGYTF	NA	TRBV19
CASSLKLGETQYF	NA	TRBV28
CASRRVSGGGETQYF	NA	TRBV6-5
CASSLAQTGNTIYF	once	TRBV5-1
CASSFSTGELFF	NA	TRBV27
CASTPGLFGNTIYF	NA	TRBV5-6
CASGGEGVWGYEQYF	NA	TRBV28
CASSQYSSGLAGIGSYEQYF	once	TRBV18
CASSAGQLSYEQYF	once	TRBV6-1
CASSYRSGTEAFF	few	TRBV6-5
CASSPPGVAFF	few	TRBV28
CASSPPGLAGTPQEAQYF	NA	TRBV18
CASRGHPTDTQYF	NA	TRBV25-1
CASSSRAGTDEQYF	few	TRBV28
CASSGLAGTDTQYF	NA	TRBV7-3